A selection of T cell receptor beta chains follows, all from one sample in a study of identical twins. TCRdb reprocessed the 5' RACE reads with MiXCR, giving one entry per CDR3 protein. Here the sample spans approximately 350,000 distinct CDR3 sequences, more than 9% being singletons. The sample also formed part of further work on yellow fever vaccine responses in identical twins.

The sample taken for sequencing was CD8+ T cells sorted from blood. Receptor source: a woman under 30 in good health. Each CDR3 is given without its conserved first and last residue. The D gene is left open where the match is weak.

V gene,D gene,CDR3 length,CDR3 protein
TRBV3-1,.,12,ASSQETGANVLT
TRBV12-3/TRBV12-4,.,12,ASSFSSPQGTQY
TRBV5-1,TRBD1,11,ASSGTDPYEQY
TRBV7-8,TRBD2,12,ASTRGTSAETQY
TRBV10-3,.,12,AISPPGSFTEAF
TRBV16,.,14,ASSQLGGEVGTEAF
TRBV12-3/TRBV12-4,TRBD2,12,ASSPAGVVYEQF
TRBV2,.,13,ARSGSTIPNTEAF
TRBV27,.,11,ASSSSLNTEAF
TRBV20-1,.,11,SASELNTGELF
TRBV12-5,.,17,ASSSSKGRLHSGANVLT
TRBV12-3/TRBV12-4,TRBD2,14,ASSSRLAGVSDTQY
TRBV12-3/TRBV12-4,TRBD1,12,ASSPDRAPDTQY
TRBV9,.,13,ASSPTSTANTEAF
TRBV2,TRBD2,14,ASSPPERDSTDTQY
TRBV20-1,TRBD2,17,SARDQVTSGRFDYNEQF
TRBV7-6,.,14,ASSKELPAAKNIQY
TRBV28,TRBD1,11,ASRDRDDYEQY
TRBV28,TRBD2,14,ASSLQLAGSYNEQF
TRBV12-3/TRBV12-4,.,15,ASSLASFLMPNTEAF
TRBV7-8,.,11,ASSLSTTGELF
TRBV7-9,.,11,ASSTSISYEQY
TRBV28,.,13,ASIAVVGILDEQF
TRBV15,TRBD1,12,ATSSYRGSAKLF
TRBV7-8,.,14,ASSLQSQGWNTEAF
TRBV19,.,12,ASSIEVASYEQY
TRBV29-1,.,10,SGETSYTEAF
TRBV4-1,TRBD2,15,ASSQDRLADSYNEQF
TRBV6-5,.,14,ASSYSSGFSYNEQF
TRBV7-9,.,13,ASGEPEGLVGEQY
TRBV6-5,.,10,ASSTSDYGYT
TRBV7-6,.,12,ASSSDGRNYGYT
TRBV27,TRBD1,13,ASSYGTGSQETQY
TRBV7-8,.,14,ASSLPGPNSYNEQF
TRBV28,TRBD2,14,ASSLRLAGGLYEQY
TRBV5-1,.,10,ASSWSTDTQY
TRBV9,TRBD1,10,ASEDRAYGYT
TRBV5-1,TRBD1,16,ASSLRYRLDRDNSPLH
TRBV12-3/TRBV12-4,.,12,ASSLYGVNYGYT
TRBV24-1,.,12,ATSDLLGSDEQF
TRBV9,TRBD1,13,ASSLTGGYDYGYT
TRBV12-5,.,9,ASGFGETQY
TRBV27,.,13,ASSPNLKRTGELF
TRBV7-9,.,12,ASSFQASTDTQY
TRBV27,TRBD1,13,ASSQRTGGSTEAF
TRBV2,TRBD2,11,ASSEAWEGEQY
TRBV29-1,.,11,SVEDLKTYEQY
TRBV7-6,.,12,ASSLDKGNQPQH
TRBV27,TRBD2,15,ASSLWSGTSVYNEQF
TRBV15,TRBD1,13,ATSRDLEGAGTQY
TRBV9,.,12,ASSVSGSAYEQY
TRBV6-5,TRBD1,12,ASSYSGTGEKLF
TRBV4-1,.,11,ASSQRLWITQY